Listed here are 4 T cell receptor beta chains from one sample, sequenced in a study of radiotherapy plus CTLA-4 blockade in lung cancer. Produced via immunoSEQ multiplex PCR; TCRdb's table is partial and in-frame only. The sample gives 11,000 to 15,000 clones, about 90% of which show up once; approximately 15% is in the top ten. The source material was peripheral blood, sampled from a patient treated with radiotherapy plus ipilimumab. These receptors were collected from a human donor with non-small cell lung cancer that progressed on radiotherapy plus ipilimumab. Some clones in this sample may be carry-over from other donors' samples.

The J gene is TRBJ2-7, the V gene TRBV7-6, with 8 bases aligning to TRBD1. CDR3 length: 16 amino acids. Germline trimming cut 4 bases from V and 3 bases from J; bases unmatched to any gene: 11. CDR1 is SGHVS and CDR2 is FNYEAQ in the germline V gene. CDR3 coding DNA: TGTGCCAGCAGCTCTATGCCCCCGGGACAGGTCTACGAGCAGTACTTC. The encoded protein is CASSSMPPGQVYEQYF.

The gene calls are TRBV12-5 and TRBJ1-2; D unclear. Germline CDR1 LGHNT, CDR2 FRNRAP. The CDR3 is 13 amino acids. The V and J ends lost 1 base and 8 bases respectively, with 11 bases between them. This CDR3 reads CASGLGPAGGYTF. The CDR3 DNA reads as TGTGCTAGTGGTTTGGGGCCCGCGGGCGGCTACACCTTC.

The chain joins TRBV7-2 to TRBJ2-3; weak D call: TRBD2 (5 bases). Between the trimmed V and J ends, which lost 5 bases and 2 bases, there was a span of 14 bases. This CDR3 is built from 15 residues. The germline V gene has CDR1 SGHTA and CDR2 FQGNSA. For the CDR3, the DNA is TGTGCCAGCAGCGCCCGACTATCCTACACAGATACGCAGTATTTT. Amino acids: CASSARLSYTDTQYF.

J is TRBJ1-4 and V is TRBV27; no reliable D call. The CDR3 is made up of 14 amino acids. V dropped 6 bases and J dropped 3 bases, with 11 bases sitting between them. Germline assignment: CDR1 MNHEY and CDR2 SMNVEV (reference sequence). The CDR3 DNA reads as TGTGCCAGCAGGGATGCGGGGTCTAATGAAAAACTGTTTTTT. This translates into CASRDAGSNEKLFF.